Listed below are T cell receptor beta chains from one sample, sequenced in a study of Graves' ophthalmopathy and Graves' hyperthyroidism. TCRdb itself ran the multiplex PCR reads through MiXCR, one entry per CDR3 protein. The sample shows some 750,000 distinct CDR3 sequences, around 40% of them seen only once. Sequencing used peripheral blood. The receptors originated from an adult man with Graves' ophthalmopathy. The CDR3 runs from the conserved cysteine through the conserved F or W. The order of the fields is clone size, V gene, D gene, J gene, CDR3 protein, CDR3 DNA. The D gene is left open where the match is weak. Part of the rows lack a size; the others show once, few, many or a class for expanded clones.

NA	TRBV9	TRBD1	TRBJ2-5	CASSAEAGQGYQETQYF	TGTGCCAGCAGCGCCGAGGCGGGACAGGGTTACCAAGAGACCCAGTACTTC
NA	TRBV9	TRBD2	TRBJ2-5	CASSPPGLGLAQYF	TGTGCCAGCAGCCCACCGGGACTAGGTTTGGCCCAGTACTTC
NA	TRBV29-1	TRBD1	TRBJ1-1	CSVEYQGQGRGTEAFF	TGCAGCGTTGAATACCAAGGACAGGGCCGGGGCACTGAAGCTTTCTTT
NA	TRBV24-1	NA	TRBJ1-3	CATSDLGTATPLGNTVYF	TGTGCCACCAGTGATTTGGGCACGGCGACTCCCCTTGGAAACACCGTATATTTT
NA	TRBV6-6	TRBD1	TRBJ1-1	CASRKLQGVAFF	TGTGCCAGCAGGAAATTACAGGGGGTAGCTTTCTTT
few	TRBV25-1	NA	TRBJ2-2	CASRTPDTGELFF	TGTGCCAGCAGGACGCCGGACACCGGGGAGCTGTTTTTT
once	TRBV25-1	NA	TRBJ1-2	CASSGGQAYGYNF	TGTGCCAGCAGTGGTGGACAAGCCTATGGCTACAACTTC
NA	TRBV14	NA	TRBJ2-2	CASSQEIANTGELFF	TGTGCCAGCAGCCAAGAGATTGCGAACACCGGGGAGCTGTTTTTT
NA	TRBV10-3	TRBD2	TRBJ2-3	CAISDIGLATGTDTQYF	TGTGCCATCAGTGACATCGGACTAGCGACGGGCACAGATACGCAGTATTTT
NA	TRBV20-1	NA	TRBJ2-7	CSAKSGVPPYEQYF	TGCAGTGCTAAATCAGGGGTCCCTCCCTACGAGCAGTACTTC
many	TRBV12-3/TRBV12-4	NA	TRBJ2-7	CASSFVAPSSEQYF	TGTGCCAGCAGTTTTGTGGCCCCTTCGAGCGAGCAGTACTTC
NA	TRBV25-1	NA	TRBJ1-2	CASSTTGPPGYTF	TGTGCCAGCAGTACAACGGGACCGCCGGGCTACACCTTC
NA	TRBV20-1	NA	TRBJ2-7	CSARDHLQRAYEQYF	TGCAGTGCTAGAGATCATTTACAGAGAGCCTACGAGCAGTACTTC
NA	TRBV20-1	TRBD2	TRBJ2-7	CSAPHAASGGYEQYF	TGCAGTGCCCCACATGCGGCTAGCGGGGGATACGAGCAGTACTTC
NA	TRBV4-3	NA	TRBJ1-3	CASSQDAGAGNTIYF	TGCGCCAGCAGCCAAGATGCAGGGGCCGGAAACACCATATACTTT
many	TRBV7-2	TRBD2	TRBJ2-7	CASSLPKGLAYEQYF	TGTGCCAGCAGCTTACCCAAGGGACTAGCCTACGAGCAGTACTTC
NA	TRBV5-6	NA	TRBJ2-7	CASSRHGETYEQYF	TGTGCCAGCAGCCGCCATGGCGAGACCTACGAGCAGTACTTC
NA	TRBV25-1	NA	TRBJ1-1	CASTKSGVGTEAFF	TGTGCCAGTACAAAATCAGGGGTCGGCACTGAAGCTTTCTTT
NA	TRBV11-2	TRBD1	TRBJ2-7	CASSLEGDSQSYEQYF	TGTGCCAGCAGCTTGGAAGGGGACAGCCAATCCTACGAGCAGTACTTC
NA	TRBV6-5	NA	TRBJ2-5	CASSALGNQETQYF	TGTGCCAGCAGTGCGTTGGGGAACCAAGAGACCCAGTACTTC
few	TRBV25-1	NA	TRBJ1-5	CASSQGSTGRINQPQHF	TGTGCCAGCAGCCAAGGGAGTACGGGACGGATAAATCAGCCCCAGCATTTT
many	TRBV7-9	NA	TRBJ1-2	CASSLGTVGYTF	TGTGCCAGCAGCTTGGGAACGGTTGGCTACACCTTC
many	TRBV9	NA	TRBJ2-5	CASSVDWQETQYF	TGTGCCAGCAGCGTAGACTGGCAAGAGACCCAGTACTTC
many	TRBV7-9	TRBD1	TRBJ1-2	CASSSDDRAFYGYTF	TGTGCCAGCAGCTCAGACGACAGGGCATTCTATGGCTACACCTTC
NA	TRBV7-9	TRBD1	TRBJ2-5	CASSKRQGALQETQYF	TGTGCCAGCAGCAAACGACAGGGGGCCCTTCAAGAGACCCAGTACTTC
once	TRBV10-3	TRBD1	TRBJ2-5	CASSGRTGEGETQYF	TGTGCCAGCAGTGGCCGGACAGGGGAGGGAGAGACCCAGTACTTC
NA	TRBV5-8	NA	TRBJ2-7	CASMPPGEQYF	TGTGCCAGCATGCCCCCCGGCGAGCAGTACTTC